The 5 T cell receptor beta chains below come from one sample, sequenced in a study of technical replicates of blood from a handful of donors. Sequencing was performed with immunoSEQ multiplex PCR; in TCRdb, only in-frame clones are kept and a portion is missing. Of tens of thousands of clones in the sample, around 88% were seen once. The sequencing input was PBMCs. Receptor source: a human donor in good health. Some clones in this sample may be carry-over from other donors' samples.

This chain connects TRBV2 to TRBJ2-2, with 8 positions matching TRBD1. The ends lost 6 bases at V and 6 bases at J; junction bases unmatched: 9. The CDR3 loop spans 15 amino acids. Germline V gene data show CDR1 as SNHLY and CDR2 as FYNNEI. This CDR3 is CASRFDRGGAGELFF. The DNA of the CDR3 is TGTGCCAGCAGGTTCGACAGGGGAGGTGCCGGGGAGCTGTTTTTT.

The V gene is TRBV5-1, the J gene TRBJ2-5; a weak D match, TRBD1 (5 bases). This CDR3 region has 14 residues. V was pared by 0 bases and J by 5 bases, with 11 bases between. The germline gives CDR1 SGHRS, CDR2 YFSETQ. The CDR3 region is CASSLGQGRETQYF. The CDR3 DNA is TGCGCCAGCAGCTTGGGGCAGGGAAGGGAGACCCAGTACTTC.

The chain couples TRBV9 to TRBJ2-5; tentatively, D is TRBD2 (6 bases). V gave up 0 bases and J gave up 1 base, with 10 bases separating them. The CDR3 has 15 residues. Germline V gene sequence: CDR1 SGDLS, CDR2 YYNGEE. The CDR3 coding sequence is TGTGCCAGCAGCGTAGCGAGTAGCGGCCAAGAGACCCAGTACTTC. Residues: CASSVASSGQETQYF.

The chain combines TRBV5-8 with TRBJ1-2; 8 nucleotides line up with TRBD1. Germline lookup yields CDR1 SGHTS and CDR2 YDEGEE. This CDR3 is built from 16 residues. Trimming removed 1 base from V and 3 bases from J; junction bases left unmatched: 8. The CDR3 DNA reads TGTGCCAGCAGCTTGTCGGACAGGGCAATCGACTATGGCTACACCTTC. Protein: CASSLSDRAIDYGYTF.

The genes are TRBV9 and TRBJ1-3; D is perhaps TRBD1 (5 bases). Germline lookup yields CDR1 SGDLS and CDR2 YYNGEE. V lost 0 bases, J lost 1 base, and 8 bases lay in between. The CDR3 runs to 15 residues. Here the CDR3 DNA reads TGTGCCAGCAGCGTAGGGGCAGGGTCTGGAAACACCATATATTTT. This translates into CASSVGAGSGNTIYF.